This paragraph reports one T cell receptor beta chain. The CDR3 covers 16 residues. The trim removed 5 bases at V and 2 bases at J, leaving 6 bases unmatched. Germline-derived CDR1 and CDR2 are SGHTA and FQGNSA. The sample comes from a study of blood T cell repertoires in COVID-19. Generated by immunoSEQ multiplex PCR, the TCRdb table keeps only in-frame clones and is missing some. This table has about 180,000 clones, around 83% appearing once. This chain connects TRBV7-2 to TRBJ2-7; TRBD2 agrees at 13 bases. Input material: peripheral blood. This receptor was taken from a woman aged 25-40 years with active or convalescent COVID-19. The CDR3 DNA reads TGTGCCAGCAGCCCGGGACTAGCGGGGCCCGCCTACGAGCAGTACTTC. Its protein is CASSPGLAGPAYEQYF.